Shown below are 15 T cell receptor beta chains from a single sample sequenced in a study of metastatic and nonmetastatic thyroid tumors. Through MiXCR, TCRdb re-clonotyped the PCR reads. The table has around 16,000 clones, about 32% seen once; the top ten hold more than 10%. Every patient underwent thyroid surgery untreated. The material sequenced was tumor tissue. The receptors were sampled from a male donor with papillary thyroid cancer or a benign thyroid nodule (not recorded which). Some clones in this sample may be carry-over from other donors' samples.

This clone counts as medium-sized (0.01 to 0.1%). The V gene is TRBV2, the J gene TRBJ2-1; 9 bases agree with TRBD2. There are 15 residues in the CDR3. Germline assignment: CDR1 SNHLY and CDR2 FYNNEI. With 6 bases clipped from V and 2 bases from J, the junction kept 5 bases outside the gene matches. The CDR3 spells CASRDAGGPYNEQFF. The DNA of the CDR3 is TGTGCCAGCAGGGATGCGGGGGGGCCCTACAATGAGCAGTTCTTC.

The CDR3 sequence: CASSLRTSGSFTYNEQFF. The CDR3 DNA reads as TGTGCCAGCAGCCTACGGACTAGCGGGAGCTTTACCTACAATGAGCAGTTCTTC. V gene TRBV11-2 combines with J gene TRBJ2-1; the match to TRBD2 covers 13 bases. CDR1 and CDR2 from the germline V gene are SGHAT and FQNNGV. The trim removed 5 bases at V and 2 bases at J, leaving 9 bases unmatched. The CDR3 has 18 residues.

The chain employs TRBV2 and TRBJ2-7, with TRBD1 as a possible D gene (7 bases). CDR1 SNHLY and CDR2 FYNNEI come from the germline V gene. This CDR3 region has 13 residues. Between the trimmed V and J ends, which lost 5 bases and 7 bases, there was a span of 15 bases. In nucleotides, the CDR3 is TGTGCCAGCAGTACCCAGGGGGGTCGAGAGCAGTACGTC. Encoded protein: CASSTQGGREQYV.

This clone occurred many times. J is TRBJ2-1 and V is TRBV27; 10 bases agree with TRBD2. Trimming took 3 bases from V and 9 from J; bases not matched to a gene: 11. This CDR3 has 16 amino acids. Germline loops: CDR1 MNHEY, CDR2 SMNVEV (reference sequence). The chain's CDR3 is CASSFKAGGPYGEQFF. CDR3 DNA: TGTGCCAGCAGTTTTAAAGCGGGAGGGCCCTACGGTGAGCAGTTCTTC.

This chain links TRBV12-3 or TRBV12-4 with TRBJ2-7; 8 positions agree with TRBD2. After removal of 7 bases from V and 5 bases from J, the junction contained 10 bases not matched to a gene. The CDR3 has 14 amino acids. The CDR3 coding sequence is TGTGCCAGCATCCTGGGACTAGAGGCCAACGAGCAGTACTTC. Translated, it gives CASILGLEANEQYF.

The chain recombines TRBV11-1 with TRBJ2-2, with 9 bases aligning to TRBD1. CDR1 is SGHAT and CDR2 is FQDESV in the germline V gene (reference sequence). The CDR3 spans 16 residues. With 10 bases clipped from V and 1 base from J, the junction kept 10 bases outside the gene matches. CDR3 nucleotides: TGTGCCATCCGCTTGTGGGACAGGGTGAACACCGGGGAGCTGTTTTTT. Its protein is CAIRLWDRVNTGELFF.

The rearrangement links TRBV30 to TRBJ2-1; possible D gene TRBD2, 5 bases. Germline V gene sequence: CDR1 GTSNPN, CDR2 SVGIG (reference sequence). The CDR3 covers 12 residues. The V end lost 3 bases, the J end lost 4 bases, and 7 bases lay between the germline ends. Here the CDR3 reads CAWRRDYNEQFF. CDR3 DNA: TGTGCCTGGAGGAGGGATTACAATGAGCAGTTCTTC.

By proportion, this clone is medium-sized. The CDR3 DNA sequence: TGTGCCAGCAGCACAAGTATTGAGAGGACGAATGGCTACACCTTC. Encoded protein: CASSTSIERTNGYTF. V is TRBV9 and J is TRBJ1-2; D gene ambiguous. V dropped 4 bases and J dropped 6 bases, with 19 bases sitting between them. Germline-derived CDR1 and CDR2 are SGDLS and YYNGEE. The CDR3 spans 15 residues.

The chain couples TRBV20-1 to TRBJ2-7; 8 positions match TRBD1. The V gene's germline CDR1 is DFQATT and CDR2 SNEGSKA (reference sequence). Trimming removed 5 bases from V and 4 bases from J; junction bases left unmatched: 13. The CDR3 consists of 15 residues. CDR3 DNA sequence: TGCAGTGCTGAGGGATCGGGGACAGGACCTTACGAGCAGTACTTC. Amino acid sequence: CSAEGSGTGPYEQYF.

Notes on this clone: Being one base from a much bigger clone, this may be a read error. This chain's CDR3 is CASSLRGHHSETQCF. The CDR3 region has the DNA TGTGCCAGCAGTTTACGGGGACACCATTCAGAGACCCAGTGCTTC. V and J are TRBV6-2 or TRBV6-3 and TRBJ2-5, with D tentatively TRBD1 (6 bases). Germline V gene lookup returns CDR1 MNHEY and CDR2 SVGEGT. The length of the CDR3 is 15 residues.

This clone came up many times. The chain carries TRBV18 and TRBJ2-7, with 8 bases fitting TRBD2. The length of the CDR3 is 15 residues. Germline V CDR1 and CDR2: KGHSH, LQKENI. The junction had 4 bases not matched to a gene; V was cut back by 0 bases and J by 3 bases. This CDR3 reads CASSPPVTSGYEQYF. The CDR3 DNA sequence: TGTGCCAGCTCACCACCGGTTACTAGCGGCTACGAGCAGTACTTC.

The V gene is TRBV18, the J gene TRBJ2-6; tentatively, D is TRBD1 (5 bases). CDR3 size: 15 residues. Trimming took off 6 bases at V and 3 bases at J, with 12 bases between the two ends. CDR1 is KGHSH, CDR2 LQKENI, per germline. The CDR3: CASSSTGDGANVLTF. CDR3 in DNA: TGTGCCAGCTCTTCTACAGGTGATGGGGCCAACGTCCTGACTTTC.

The J gene is TRBJ2-2, the V gene TRBV27; D might be TRBD2 (5 bases). The V and J ends lost 9 bases and 7 bases respectively, with 15 bases between them. This CDR3 has 13 amino acids. CDR1 is MNHEY, CDR2 SMNVEV, per germline (reference sequence). For the CDR3, the DNA is TGTGCCAGTTCCCGGGAATCGGGCGGGGAGCTGTTTTTT. This gives the protein CASSRESGGELFF.

The gene calls are TRBV12-3 or TRBV12-4 and TRBJ2-1; TRBD2 matches at 8 bases. V trimming: 7 bases; J trimming: 12 bases; junction bases outside the gene matches: 8. The CDR3 sequence is 12 residues long. CDR3 sequence (DNA): TGTGCCAGCACCAGTAGCGGGATAGGGCAGTTCTTC. Translating gives CASTSSGIGQFF.

The rearrangement joins TRBV4-1 to TRBJ1-6; D may be TRBD1 (6 bases). V was shortened by 1 base and J by 5 bases, with 6 bases between the two germline ends. This CDR3 has 14 residues. CDR1 is MGHRA and CDR2 is YSYEKL in the germline V gene. The CDR3 loop reads CASSQGQDNSPLHF. In nucleotides, the CDR3 is TGCGCCAGCAGCCAAGGACAGGATAATTCACCCCTCCACTTT.